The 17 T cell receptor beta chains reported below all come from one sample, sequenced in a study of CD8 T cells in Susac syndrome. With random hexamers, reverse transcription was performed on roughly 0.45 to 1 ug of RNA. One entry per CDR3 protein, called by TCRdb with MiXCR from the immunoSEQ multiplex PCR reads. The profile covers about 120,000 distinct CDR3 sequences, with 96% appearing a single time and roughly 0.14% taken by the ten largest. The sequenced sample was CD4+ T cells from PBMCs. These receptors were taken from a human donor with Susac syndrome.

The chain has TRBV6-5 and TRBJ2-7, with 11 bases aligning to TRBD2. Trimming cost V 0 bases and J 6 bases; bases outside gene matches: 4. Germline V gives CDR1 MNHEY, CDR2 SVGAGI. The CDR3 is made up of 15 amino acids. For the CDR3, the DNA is TGTGCCAGCAGTTACTCCTTAGCGGGAGGGGCCGAGCAGTACTTC. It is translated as CASSYSLAGGAEQYF.

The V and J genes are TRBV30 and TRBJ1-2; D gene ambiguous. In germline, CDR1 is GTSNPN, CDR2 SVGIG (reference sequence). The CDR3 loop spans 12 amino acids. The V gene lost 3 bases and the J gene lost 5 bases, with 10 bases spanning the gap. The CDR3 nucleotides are TGTGCCTGGAGGGACGGAGGGTATGGCTACACCTTC. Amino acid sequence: CAWRDGGYGYTF.

The DNA of the CDR3 is TGTGCCAGCAGTTTGGCACACGGAAACACTGAAGCTTTCTTT. It codes for CASSLAHGNTEAFF. The chain carries TRBV11-1 and TRBJ1-1; unclear D gene. The V and J ends lost 6 bases and 2 bases respectively, with 13 bases between them. The CDR3 sequence is 14 residues long. Germline V CDR1 and CDR2: SGHAT, FQDESV (reference sequence).

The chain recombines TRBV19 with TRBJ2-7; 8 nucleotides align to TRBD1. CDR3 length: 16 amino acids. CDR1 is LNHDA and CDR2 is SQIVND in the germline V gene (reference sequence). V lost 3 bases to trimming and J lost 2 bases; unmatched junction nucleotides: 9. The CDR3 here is CASSIKPGTGAYEQYF. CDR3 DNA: TGTGCCAGTAGTATTAAGCCCGGGACAGGAGCCTACGAGCAGTACTTC.

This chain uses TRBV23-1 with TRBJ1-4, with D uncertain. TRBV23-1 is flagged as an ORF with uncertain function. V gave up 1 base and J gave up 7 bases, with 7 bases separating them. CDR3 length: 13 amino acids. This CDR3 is CASSQLGGEKLFF. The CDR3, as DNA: TGCGCCAGCAGTCAATTGGGTGGTGAAAAACTGTTTTTT.

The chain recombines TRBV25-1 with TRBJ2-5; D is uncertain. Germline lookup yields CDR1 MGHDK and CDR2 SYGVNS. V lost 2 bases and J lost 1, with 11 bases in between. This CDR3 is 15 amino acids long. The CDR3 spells CASSEPRTVQETQYF. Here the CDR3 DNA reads TGTGCCAGCAGTGAACCCCGTACCGTCCAAGAGACCCAGTACTTC.

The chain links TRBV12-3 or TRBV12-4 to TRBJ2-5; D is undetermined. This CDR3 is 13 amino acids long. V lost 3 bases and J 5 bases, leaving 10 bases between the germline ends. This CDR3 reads CASSFDPGETQYF. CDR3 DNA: TGTGCCAGCAGTTTCGACCCTGGGGAGACCCAGTACTTC.

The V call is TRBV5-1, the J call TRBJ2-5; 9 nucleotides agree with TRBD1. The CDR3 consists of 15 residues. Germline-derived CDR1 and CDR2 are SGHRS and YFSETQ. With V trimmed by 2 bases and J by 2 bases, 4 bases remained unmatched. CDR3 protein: CASSFGQGKQETQYF. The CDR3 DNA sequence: TGCGCCAGCAGCTTTGGACAGGGGAAGCAAGAGACCCAGTACTTC.

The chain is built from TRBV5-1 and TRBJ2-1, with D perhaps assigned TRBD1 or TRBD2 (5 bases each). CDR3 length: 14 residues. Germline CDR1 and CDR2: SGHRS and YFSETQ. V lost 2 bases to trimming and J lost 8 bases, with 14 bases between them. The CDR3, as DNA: TGCGCCAGCAGCTTCGGGACGGTGGTCGATGAGCAGTTCTTC. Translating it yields CASSFGTVVDEQFF.

In DNA form, the CDR3 reads TGCGCCAGCAGGCCAAATACCAAAGAGACCCAGTACTTC. It codes for CASRPNTKETQYF. This chain uses TRBV5-1 with TRBJ2-5; D not certain. This CDR3 spans 13 amino acids. Trimming removed 5 bases at V and 3 bases at J, with 11 bases between. Germline V gene sequence: CDR1 SGHRS, CDR2 YFSETQ.

The CDR3 coding sequence is TGTGCCAGCAGTTCTAGCCTCAGCTCCTACAATGAGCAGTTCTTC. Amino acid sequence: CASSSSLSSYNEQFF. The V call is TRBV12-3 or TRBV12-4, the J call TRBJ2-1; D is possibly TRBD2 (5 bases). The ends were cut back, 4 bases at V and 0 bases at J, with 10 bases in the middle. The CDR3 is made up of 15 amino acids.

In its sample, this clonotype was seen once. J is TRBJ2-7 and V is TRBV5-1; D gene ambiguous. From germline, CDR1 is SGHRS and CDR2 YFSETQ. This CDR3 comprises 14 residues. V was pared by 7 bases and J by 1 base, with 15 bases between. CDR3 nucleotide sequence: TGCGCCAGCGGGTACCTAATGGGGTCCTACGAGCAGTACTTC. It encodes CASGYLMGSYEQYF.

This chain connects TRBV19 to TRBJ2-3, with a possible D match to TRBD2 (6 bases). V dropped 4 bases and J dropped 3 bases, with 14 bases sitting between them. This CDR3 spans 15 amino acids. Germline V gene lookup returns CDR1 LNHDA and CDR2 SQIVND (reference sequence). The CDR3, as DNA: TGTGCCAGTAGTAGGGGGGAGACCCGAACAGATACGCAGTATTTT. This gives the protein CASSRGETRTDTQYF.

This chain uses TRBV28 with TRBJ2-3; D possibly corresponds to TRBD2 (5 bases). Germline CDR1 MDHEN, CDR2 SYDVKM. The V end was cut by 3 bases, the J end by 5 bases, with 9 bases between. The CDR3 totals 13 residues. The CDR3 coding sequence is TGTGCCAGCAGTTTTTCGGGGATAGATACGCAGTATTTT. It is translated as CASSFSGIDTQYF.

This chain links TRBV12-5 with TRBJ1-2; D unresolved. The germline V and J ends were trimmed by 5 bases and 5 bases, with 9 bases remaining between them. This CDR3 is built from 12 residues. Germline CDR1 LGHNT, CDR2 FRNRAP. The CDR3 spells CASGHESYGYTF. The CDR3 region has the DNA TGTGCTAGTGGTCACGAATCATATGGCTACACCTTC. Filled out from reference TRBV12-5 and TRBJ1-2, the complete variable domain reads DARVTQTPRHKVTEMGQEVTMRCQPILGHNTVFWYRQTMMQGLELLAYFRNRAPLDDSGMPKDRFSAEMPDATLATLKIQPSEPRDSAVYFCASGHESYGYTFGSGTRLTVV.

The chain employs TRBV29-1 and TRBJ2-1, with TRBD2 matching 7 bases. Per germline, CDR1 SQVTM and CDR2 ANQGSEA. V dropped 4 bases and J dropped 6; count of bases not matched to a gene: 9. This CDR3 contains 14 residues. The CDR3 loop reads CSVGGGRTSNEQFF. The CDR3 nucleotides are TGCAGCGTTGGGGGCGGGAGAACCTCCAATGAGCAGTTCTTC.

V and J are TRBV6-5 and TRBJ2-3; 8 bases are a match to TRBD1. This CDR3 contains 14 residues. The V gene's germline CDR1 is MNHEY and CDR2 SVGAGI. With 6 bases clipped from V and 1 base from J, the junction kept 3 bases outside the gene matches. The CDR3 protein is CASRATGGTDTQYF. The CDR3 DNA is TGTGCCAGCAGGGCGACAGGGGGCACAGATACGCAGTATTTT.